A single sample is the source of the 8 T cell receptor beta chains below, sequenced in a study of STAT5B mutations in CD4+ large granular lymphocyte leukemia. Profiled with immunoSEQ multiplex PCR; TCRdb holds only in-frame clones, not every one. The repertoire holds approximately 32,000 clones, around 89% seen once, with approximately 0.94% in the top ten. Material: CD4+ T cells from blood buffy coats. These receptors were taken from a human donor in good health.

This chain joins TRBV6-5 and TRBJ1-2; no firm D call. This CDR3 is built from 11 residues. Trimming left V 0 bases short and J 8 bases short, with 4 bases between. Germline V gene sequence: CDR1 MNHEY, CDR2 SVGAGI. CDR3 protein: CASSYSLGYTF. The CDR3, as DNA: TGTGCCAGCAGTTACTCCCTAGGCTACACCTTC.

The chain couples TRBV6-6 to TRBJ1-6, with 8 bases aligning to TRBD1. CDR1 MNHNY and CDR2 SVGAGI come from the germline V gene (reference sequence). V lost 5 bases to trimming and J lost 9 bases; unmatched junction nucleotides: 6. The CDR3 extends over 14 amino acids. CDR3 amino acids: CASSQTGVGSPLHF. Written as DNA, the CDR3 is TGTGCCAGCAGTCAGACAGGGGTGGGTTCACCCCTCCACTTT.

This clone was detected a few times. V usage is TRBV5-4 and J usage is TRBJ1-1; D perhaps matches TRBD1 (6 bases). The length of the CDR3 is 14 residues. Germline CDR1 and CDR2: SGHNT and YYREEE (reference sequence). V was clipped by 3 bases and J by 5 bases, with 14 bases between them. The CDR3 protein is CASSWGGRSTEAFF. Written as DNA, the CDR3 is TGTGCCAGCAGCTGGGGGGGCAGAAGTACTGAAGCTTTCTTT.

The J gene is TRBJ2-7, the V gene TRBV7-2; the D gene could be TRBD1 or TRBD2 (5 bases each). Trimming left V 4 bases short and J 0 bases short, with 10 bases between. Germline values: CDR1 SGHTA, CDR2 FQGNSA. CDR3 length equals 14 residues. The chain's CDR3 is CASSSRDHSYEQYF. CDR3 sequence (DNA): TGTGCCAGCAGCTCCCGGGACCACTCCTACGAGCAGTACTTC. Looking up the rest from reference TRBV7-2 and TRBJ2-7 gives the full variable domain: GAGVSQSPSNKVTEKGKDVELRCDPISGHTALYWYRQSLGQGLEFLIYFQGNSAPDKSGLPSDRFSAERTGGSVSTLTIQRTQQEDSAVYLCASSSRDHSYEQYFGPGTRLTVT.

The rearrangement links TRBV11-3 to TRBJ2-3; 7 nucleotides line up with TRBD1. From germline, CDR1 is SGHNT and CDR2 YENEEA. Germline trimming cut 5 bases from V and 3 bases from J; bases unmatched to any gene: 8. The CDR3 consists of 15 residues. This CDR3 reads CASSPGQEWTDTQYF. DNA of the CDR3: TGTGCCAGCAGCCCCGGACAGGAATGGACAGATACGCAGTATTTT. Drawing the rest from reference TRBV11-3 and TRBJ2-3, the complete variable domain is EAGVVQSPRYKIIEKKQPVAFWCNPISGHNTLYWYLQNLGQGPELLIRYENEEAVDDSQLPKDRFSAERLKGVDSTLKIQPAELGDSAVYLCASSPGQEWTDTQYFGPGTRLTVL.

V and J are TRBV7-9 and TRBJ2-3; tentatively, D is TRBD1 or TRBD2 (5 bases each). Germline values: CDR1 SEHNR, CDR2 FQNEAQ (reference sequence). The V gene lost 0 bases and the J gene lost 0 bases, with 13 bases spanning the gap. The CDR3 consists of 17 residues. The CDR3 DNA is TGTGCCAGCAGCTTAGCCCGACAGACGGGGAGCACAGATACGCAGTATTTT. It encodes CASSLARQTGSTDTQYF.

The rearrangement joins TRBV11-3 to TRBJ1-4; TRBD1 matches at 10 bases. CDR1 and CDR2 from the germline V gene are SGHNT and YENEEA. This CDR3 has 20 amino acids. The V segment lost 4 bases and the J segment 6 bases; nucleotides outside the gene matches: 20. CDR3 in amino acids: CASSSPLGTGEEGLDEKLFF. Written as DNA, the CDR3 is TGTGCCAGCAGCTCTCCTCTAGGGACAGGGGAAGAGGGTTTGGATGAAAAACTGTTTTTT. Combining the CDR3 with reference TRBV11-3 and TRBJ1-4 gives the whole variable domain EAGVVQSPRYKIIEKKQPVAFWCNPISGHNTLYWYLQNLGQGPELLIRYENEEAVDDSQLPKDRFSAERLKGVDSTLKIQPAELGDSAVYLCASSSPLGTGEEGLDEKLFFGSGTQLSVL.

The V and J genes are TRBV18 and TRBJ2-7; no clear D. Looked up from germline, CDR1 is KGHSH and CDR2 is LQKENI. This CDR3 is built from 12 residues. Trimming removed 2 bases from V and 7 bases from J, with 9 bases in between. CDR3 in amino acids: CASSPGSAEQYF. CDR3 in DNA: TGTGCCAGCTCACCAGGCTCGGCGGAGCAGTACTTC.